A selection of T cell receptor beta chains follows, all from one sample in a study of OX40 agonist ivuxolimab in advanced cancers. The table came from immunoSEQ multiplex PCR; TCRdb's copy has only in-frame clones and leaves some out. The profile shows 70,000 or so clones, around nine tenths of them singletons. The material was CD4+ or CD8+ T cells sorted from blood, obtained in a trial of the OX40 agonist ivuxolimab. Receptors were obtained from an adult with an advanced solid tumor such as melanoma, head and neck, liver or kidney cancer. The CDR3 runs from the conserved cysteine through the conserved F or W. D genes are given only for firm matches. The size of a clone is reported for some rows only, either as once, few or many, or as a class for expanded clones.

>.|TRBV19|TRBJ1-4|.
CASHRHGLNEKLFF
TGTGCCAGCCACCGACACGGACTGAATGAAAAACTGTTTTTT
>TRBD1|TRBV2|TRBJ1-4|.
CASSKTDRTGEKLFF
TGTGCCAGCAGTAAGACCGATCGGACAGGGGAAAAACTGTTTTTT
>TRBD1|TRBV2|TRBJ1-4|few
CASSGTENEKLFF
TGTGCCAGCAGCGGGACAGAAAATGAAAAACTGTTTTTT
>.|TRBV6-6|TRBJ2-7|once
CASSYSRAGTTYEQYF
TGTGCCAGCAGTTACTCTCGGGCAGGCACCACCTACGAGCAGTACTTC
>.|TRBV28|TRBJ2-7|.
CASSPRMWGQYF
TGTGCCAGCAGCCCGCGGATGTGGGGGCAGTACTTC
>.|TRBV9|TRBJ1-3|.
CASSANAPGPGNTIYF
TGTGCCAGCAGCGCAAACGCCCCGGGCCCTGGAAACACCATATATTTT
>TRBD1|TRBV2|TRBJ1-2|.
CASSEQGTDGYTF
TGTGCCAGCAGTGAACAGGGGACAGATGGCTACACCTTC
>.|TRBV12-2|TRBJ1-1|.
CASRLAQGITFMNTEAFF
TGTGCAAGTCGCTTAGCACAGGGAATAACATTCATGAACACTGAAGCTTTCTTT
>.|TRBV7-2|TRBJ2-5|.
CASSLGTSQETQYF
TGTGCCAGCAGCTTAGGAACTAGCCAAGAGACCCAGTACTTC
>TRBD2|TRBV29-1|TRBJ2-1|.
CSAAGGSENNEQFF
TGCAGCGCCGCGGGCGGGAGCGAAAACAATGAGCAGTTCTTC
>TRBD1|TRBV10-3|TRBJ2-3|.
CAISGGQTTDTQYF
TGTGCCATCAGTGGGGGACAGACCACAGATACGCAGTATTTT
>.|TRBV27|TRBJ1-4|.
CASRNYRDLGTTNEKLFF
TGTGCCAGCAGGAACTACAGGGATCTGGGGACAACTAATGAAAAACTGTTTTTT
>TRBD1|TRBV28|TRBJ1-1|once
CASSEDRGRDEAFF
TGTGCCAGCAGTGAAGACAGGGGGCGTGACGAAGCTTTCTTT
>TRBD2|TRBV11-2|TRBJ2-3|.
CASSLPPSGRPGTQYF
TGTGCCAGCAGCTTACCCCCCAGCGGGAGGCCCGGTACGCAGTATTTT
>TRBD2|TRBV18|TRBJ2-3|.
CASSLGLAGGSTDTQYF
TGTGCCAGCTCACTGGGACTAGCGGGAGGGTCGACAGATACGCAGTATTTT
>.|TRBV29-1|TRBJ1-4|.
CSVEYRVGEKLFF
TGCAGCGTTGAATATCGAGTAGGCGAAAAACTGTTTTTT
>.|TRBV4-2|TRBJ2-4|.
CASSQSGTSNIQYF
TGTGCCAGCAGCCAATCCGGGACCTCAAACATTCAGTACTTC
>TRBD2|TRBV6-6|TRBJ2-2|.
CASVRERDTGELFF
TGTGCCAGCGTGCGGGAGAGGGACACCGGGGAGCTGTTTTTT
>.|TRBV21-1|TRBJ1-4|.
CASSKTVGAGGAGEKLFF
TGTGCCAGCAGCAAAACGGTTGGGGCAGGGGGTGCGGGCGAAAAACTGTTTTTT
>TRBD2|TRBV4-2|TRBJ2-5|.
CASGGLAGNQETQYF
TGTGCCAGCGGGGGACTAGCGGGGAACCAAGAGACCCAGTACTTC
>.|TRBV5-5|TRBJ1-1|once
CASSSEGKAFF
TGTGCCAGCAGTTCGGAGGGTAAAGCTTTCTTT
>.|TRBV5-6|TRBJ1-1|.
CASSYRFEAFF
TGTGCCAGCAGTTACAGGTTTGAAGCTTTCTTT
>.|TRBV15|TRBJ1-4|.
CATSRDTGRPNEKLFF
TGTGCCACCAGCAGAGATACGGGACGGCCTAATGAAAAACTGTTTTTT
>TRBD1|TRBV29-1|TRBJ2-5|.
CSGYLRQGRETQYF
TGCAGCGGATACCTGCGACAGGGTAGGGAGACCCAGTACTTC
>.|TRBV5-8|TRBJ1-6|.
CASSLWGGNSPLHF
TGTGCCAGCAGCTTATGGGGAGGGAATTCACCCCTCCACTTT
>.|TRBV11-3|TRBJ2-1|.
CASSLEVTGSSYNEQFF
TGTGCCAGCAGCTTAGAAGTCACGGGGAGCTCCTACAATGAGCAGTTCTTC
>TRBD1|TRBV7-2|TRBJ1-6|once
CASSLDRGGRTSYNSPLHF
TGTGCCAGCAGCTTGGACAGGGGAGGTCGTACCTCCTATAATTCACCCCTCCACTTT